Following are 8 T cell receptor beta chains from one sample sequenced in a study of cytotoxic CD8 clonotypes in ibrutinib-treated CLL. TCRdb's table, derived via immunoSEQ multiplex PCR, lists solely in-frame clones and lacks some. The sample holds just over 200,000 clones, just over 70% seen once. This specimen was PBMCs, taken after 12 months of ibrutinib treatment. Receptors originate from a human donor with chronic lymphocytic leukemia.

This clone was recorded once. This chain connects TRBV27 to TRBJ2-3; the match to TRBD1 covers 9 bases. CDR1 and CDR2 from the germline V gene are MNHEY and SMNVEV (reference sequence). CDR3 length: 15 amino acids. J lost 4 bases, V lost 7 bases, and 9 bases had no gene match. CDR3 sequence: CASNARRQGADTQYF. As DNA, the CDR3 is TGTGCCAGCAATGCGCGACGACAGGGGGCAGATACGCAGTATTTT.

The J gene is TRBJ1-2, the V gene TRBV1; the listed D gene, TRBD1, was not tested against the DNA. TRBV1 is described as a pseudogene. The CDR3 is 18 amino acids. CDR3 DNA sequence: TGCACCAGCAGCCAACTTCCTCGACAGGGGAAGGCCTCTGATGGCTACACCTTC. Its translation: CTSSQLPRQGKASDGYTF.

The chain recombines TRBV28 with TRBJ2-1, with 8 bases lining up with TRBD1. The V and J ends lost 5 bases and 7 bases, in that order; junction bases with no gene match: 7. The CDR3 is 14 amino acids. Per germline, CDR1 MDHEN and CDR2 SYDVKM. The CDR3 sequence is CASSLGDRSNEQFF. In nucleotides, the CDR3 is TGTGCCAGCAGTCTCGGGGACAGGTCTAATGAGCAGTTCTTC.

The chain recombines TRBV5-1 with TRBJ1-2; D not certain. V lost 3 bases, J lost 0 bases, and 9 bases lay in between. The germline V gene has CDR1 SGHRS and CDR2 YFSETQ. The CDR3 is 14 amino acids. CDR3 amino acids: CASSSTPTNYGYTF. The CDR3 DNA is TGCGCCAGCAGCTCAACACCCACTAACTATGGCTACACCTTC.

The chain has TRBV28 and TRBJ1-1; 10 nucleotides line up with TRBD1. Trimming cost V 1 base and J 4 bases; bases outside gene matches: 6. Germline lookup yields CDR1 MDHEN and CDR2 SYDVKM. This CDR3 region has 16 residues. CDR3 nucleotide sequence: TGTGCCAGCAGTTTATACGCCGGGACAGGGGTCACTGAAGCTTTCTTT. Residues: CASSLYAGTGVTEAFF.

The V gene is TRBV10-1, the J gene TRBJ1-2; D gene uncertain. Germline V gives CDR1 WNHNN, CDR2 SYGVQD (reference sequence). This CDR3 comprises 14 residues. The V and J ends lost 5 bases and 2 bases respectively, with 12 bases between them. Here the CDR3 reads CASSFGYINYGYTF. DNA for the CDR3: TGCGCCAGCAGTTTTGGATACATAAACTATGGCTACACCTTC.

The chain links TRBV28 to TRBJ1-5, with D perhaps TRBD1 (5 bases). The CDR3 is 15 residues long. V was trimmed by 6 bases and J by 10 bases, leaving 22 bases between them. CDR1 is MDHEN, CDR2 SYDVKM, per germline. As DNA, the CDR3 is TGTGCCAGCAGCAGCATTGGGACGGCCATTGCCCCCCAGCATTTT. This gives the protein CASSSIGTAIAPQHF.

The rearrangement links TRBV7-2 to TRBJ2-7; 9 nucleotides line up with TRBD2. J gave up 4 bases and V 1 base, and 11 bases lay outside the gene matches. CDR3 length: 17 amino acids. From germline, CDR1 is SGHTA and CDR2 FQGNSA. The chain's CDR3 is CASSLGKRGAERYEQYF. The CDR3 bases are TGTGCCAGCAGCTTAGGAAAGCGGGGGGCCGAGCGTTACGAGCAGTACTTC.